This record concerns one T cell receptor (beta chain) sequence. These data originate in a study of blood T cell repertoires in COVID-19. Background on the study: COVID-19 samples collected from the United States, Italy and Spain covered acute and convalescent phases. T cells, B-cell-depleted T cells, or PBMCs provided the cDNA or gDNA that served as material.

Study processing details: Nucleated cell counts were estimated from reference gene primer amplification. Profiled with immunoSEQ multiplex PCR; TCRdb holds only in-frame clones, not every one. V and J calls plus clone size are reproduced from that table; the DNA served to infer D and trimming. The table includes roughly 140,000 clones, 80% detected once. Trimming cost V 7 bases and J 5 bases, with 26 bases left between them. The CDR3 has 17 residues. CDR1 and CDR2 from the germline V gene are SGHTS and YDEGEE. Sequenced material: peripheral blood. The V call is TRBV5-8, the J call TRBJ2-3; a weak D match, TRBD1 (5 bases). The origin of this receptor is a man aged 70-80 years who had recovered from COVID-19. The CDR3, as DNA: TGTGCCAGCCCCTTGGGGTTCGGAGAAGGGGCTGAAGATACGCAGTATTTT. This encodes CASPLGFGEGAEDTQYF.